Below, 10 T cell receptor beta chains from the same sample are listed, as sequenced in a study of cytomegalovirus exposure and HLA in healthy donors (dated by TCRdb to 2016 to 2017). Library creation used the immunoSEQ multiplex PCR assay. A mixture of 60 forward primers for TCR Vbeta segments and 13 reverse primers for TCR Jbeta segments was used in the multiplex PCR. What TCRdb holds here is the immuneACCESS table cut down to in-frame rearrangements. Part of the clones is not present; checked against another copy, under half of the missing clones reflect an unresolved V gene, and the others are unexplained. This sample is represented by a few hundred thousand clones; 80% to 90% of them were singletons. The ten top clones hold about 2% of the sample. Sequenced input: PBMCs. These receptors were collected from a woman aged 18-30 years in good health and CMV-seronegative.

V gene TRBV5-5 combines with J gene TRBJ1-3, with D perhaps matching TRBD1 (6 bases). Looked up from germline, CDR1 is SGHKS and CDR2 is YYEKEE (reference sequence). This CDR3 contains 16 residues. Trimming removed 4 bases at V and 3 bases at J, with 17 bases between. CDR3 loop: CASSQFPDRLGNTIYF. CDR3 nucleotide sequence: TGTGCCAGCAGCCAATTTCCCGACAGGCTTGGAAACACCATATATTTT.

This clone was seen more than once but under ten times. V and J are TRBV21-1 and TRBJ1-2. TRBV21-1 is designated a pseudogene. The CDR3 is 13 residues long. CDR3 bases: TGTGCCAGCAGCGGGGCGGGGGGTTATGGCTACACCTTC. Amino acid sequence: CASSGAGGYGYTF.

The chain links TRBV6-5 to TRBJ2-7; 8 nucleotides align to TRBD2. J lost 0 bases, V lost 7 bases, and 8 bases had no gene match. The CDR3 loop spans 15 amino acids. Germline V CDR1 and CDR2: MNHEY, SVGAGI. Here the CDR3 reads CASITVAGFSYEQYF. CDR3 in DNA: TGTGCCAGCATCACGGTAGCGGGGTTCTCCTACGAGCAGTACTTC.

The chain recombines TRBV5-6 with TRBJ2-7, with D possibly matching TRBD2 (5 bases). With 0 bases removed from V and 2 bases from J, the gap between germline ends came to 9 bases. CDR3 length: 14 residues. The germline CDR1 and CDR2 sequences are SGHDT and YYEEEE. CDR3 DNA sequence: TGTGCCAGCAGCTTGGCGCCAGCGGCCTACGAGCAGTACTTC. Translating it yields CASSLAPAAYEQYF. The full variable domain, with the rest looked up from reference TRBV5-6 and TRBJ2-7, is DAGVTQSPTHLIKTRGQQVTLRCSPKSGHDTVSWYQQALGQGPQFIFQYYEEEERQRGNFPDRFSGHQFPNYSSELNVNALLLGDSALYLCASSLAPAAYEQYFGPGTRLTVT.

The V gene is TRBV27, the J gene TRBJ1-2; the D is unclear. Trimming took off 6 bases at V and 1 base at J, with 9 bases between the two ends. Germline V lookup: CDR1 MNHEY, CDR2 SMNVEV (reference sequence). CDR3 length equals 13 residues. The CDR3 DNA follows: TGTGCCAGCAGCTATCGGGGTAACTATGGCTACACCTTC. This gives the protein CASSYRGNYGYTF.

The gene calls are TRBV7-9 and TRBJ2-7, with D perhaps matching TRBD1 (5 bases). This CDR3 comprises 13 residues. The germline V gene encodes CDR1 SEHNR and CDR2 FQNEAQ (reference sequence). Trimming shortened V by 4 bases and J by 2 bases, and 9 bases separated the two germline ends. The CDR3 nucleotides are TGTGCCAGCAGCTACGGACATACCTACGAGCAGTACTTC. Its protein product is CASSYGHTYEQYF.

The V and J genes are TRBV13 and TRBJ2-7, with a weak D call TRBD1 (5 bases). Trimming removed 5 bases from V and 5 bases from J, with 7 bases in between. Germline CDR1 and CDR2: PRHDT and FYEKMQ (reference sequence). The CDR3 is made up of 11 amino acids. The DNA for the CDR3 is TGTGCCAGCAGCGGGGCCCACGAGCAGTACTTC. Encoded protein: CASSGAHEQYF.

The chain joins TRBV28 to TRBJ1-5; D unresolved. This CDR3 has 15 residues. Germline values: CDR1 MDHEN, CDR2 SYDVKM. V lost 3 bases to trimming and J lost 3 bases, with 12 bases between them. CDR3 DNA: TGTGCCAGCAGTTTCAGGCGAGGGAACAATCAGCCCCAGCATTTT. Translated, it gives CASSFRRGNNQPQHF.

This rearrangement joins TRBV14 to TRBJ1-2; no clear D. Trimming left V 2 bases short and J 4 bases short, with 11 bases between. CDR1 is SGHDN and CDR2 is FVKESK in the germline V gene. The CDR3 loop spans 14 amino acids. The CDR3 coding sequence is TGTGCCAGCAGCCAACTGGGCTCCTTCTATGGCTACACCTTC. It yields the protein CASSQLGSFYGYTF.

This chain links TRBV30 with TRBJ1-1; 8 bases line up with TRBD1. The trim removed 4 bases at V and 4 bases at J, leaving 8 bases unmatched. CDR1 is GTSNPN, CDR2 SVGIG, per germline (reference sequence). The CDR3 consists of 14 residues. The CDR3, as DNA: TGTGCCTGGAACAGGGGGGGGCAAGGCACTGAAGCTTTCTTT. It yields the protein CAWNRGGQGTEAFF. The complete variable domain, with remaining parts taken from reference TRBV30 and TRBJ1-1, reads SQTIHQWPATLVQPVGSPLSLECTVEGTSNPNLYWYRQAAGRGLQLLFYSVGIGQISSEVPQNLSASRPQDRQFILSSKKLLLSDSGFYLCAWNRGGQGTEAFFGQGTRLTVV.